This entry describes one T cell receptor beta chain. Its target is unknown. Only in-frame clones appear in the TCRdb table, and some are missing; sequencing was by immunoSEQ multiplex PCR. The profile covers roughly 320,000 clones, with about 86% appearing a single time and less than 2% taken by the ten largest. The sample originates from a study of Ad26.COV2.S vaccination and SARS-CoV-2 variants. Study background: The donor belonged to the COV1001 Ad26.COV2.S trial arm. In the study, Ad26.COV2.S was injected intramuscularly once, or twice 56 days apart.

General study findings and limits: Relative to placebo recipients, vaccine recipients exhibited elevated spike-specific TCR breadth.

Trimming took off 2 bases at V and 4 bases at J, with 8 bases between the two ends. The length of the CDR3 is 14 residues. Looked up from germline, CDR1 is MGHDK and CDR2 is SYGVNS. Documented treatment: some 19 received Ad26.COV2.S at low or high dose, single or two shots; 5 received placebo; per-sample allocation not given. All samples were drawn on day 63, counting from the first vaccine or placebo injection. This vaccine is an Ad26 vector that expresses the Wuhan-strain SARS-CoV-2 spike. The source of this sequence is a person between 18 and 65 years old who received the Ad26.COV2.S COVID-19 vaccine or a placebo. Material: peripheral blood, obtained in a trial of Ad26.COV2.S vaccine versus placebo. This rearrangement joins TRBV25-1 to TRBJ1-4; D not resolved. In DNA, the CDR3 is TGTGCCAGCAGTGAACAAGGGATTAATGAAAAACTGTTTTTT. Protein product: CASSEQGINEKLFF. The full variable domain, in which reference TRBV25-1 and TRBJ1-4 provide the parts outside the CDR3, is EADIYQTPRYLVIGTGKKITLECSQTMGHDKMYWYQQDPGMELHLIHYSYGVNSTEKGDLSSESTVSRIRTEHFPLTLESARPSHTSQYLCASSEQGINEKLFFGSGTQLSVL.